These 3 T cell receptor beta chains originate from one sample sequenced in a study of shared clonotypes between healthy human individuals. Clones were sequenced by immunoSEQ multiplex PCR, and TCRdb holds only the in-frame ones, with some missing. The sample holds hundreds of thousands of clones, around four fifths seen once. The sequencing input was memory CD4+ T cells sorted from blood. The subset here: CD45RA-negative fraction. These receptor sequences come from a woman under 40 in good health.

This chain connects TRBV10-3 to TRBJ2-7, with 12 bases matching TRBD2. CDR3 length: 15 amino acids. CDR1 and CDR2 from the germline V gene are ENHRY and SYGVKD. V was pared by 3 bases and J by 2 bases, with 2 bases of the junction left unmatched. Written as DNA, the CDR3 is TGTGCCATCAGTGATCTAGCGGGAGGGCCCTACGAGCAGTACTTC. As protein: CAISDLAGGPYEQYF.

With respect to this clone: The sample holds other DNA sequences that translate to the same CDR3. The CDR3 spells CASSSPGQGADTQYF. CDR3 DNA: TGTGCCAGCAGTTCGCCTGGACAGGGGGCAGATACGCAGTATTTT. The rearrangement uses TRBV27 and TRBJ2-3, with 10 nucleotides matching TRBD1. CDR1 and CDR2 from the germline V gene are MNHEY and SMNVEV (reference sequence). V lost 4 bases, J lost 4 bases, and 5 bases stayed unmatched. The CDR3 extends over 15 amino acids.

As concerns this clone: A junction end diverges from the germline sequence, so it may reflect a read error. The chain recombines TRBV4-1 with TRBJ2-4, with D uncertain. This CDR3 spans 14 amino acids. The V gene's germline CDR1 is MGHRA and CDR2 YSYEKL. The CDR3 nucleotides read TGCGCCAGCAGCCAAGGGTGGGGTGGGAACATTCAGTGCTTC. It is translated as CASSQGWGGNIQCF.